Below, one T cell receptor beta chain is given with its context. The antigen is undetermined. The repertoire was sequenced with immunoSEQ multiplex PCR; TCRdb's copy has only in-frame clones and lacks some. Here the sample spans over 45,000 clones, 56% being singletons. Deletions cut 3 bases from V and 1 base from J, with 10 bases between. This CDR3 region has 15 residues. Per the germline V gene, CDR1 is KGHSH and CDR2 is LQKENI. This sample was taken from a study of cytotoxic CD8 clonotypes in ibrutinib-treated CLL. Study as a whole: An average of approximately 260,000 productive templates and 94,082 productive rearrangements was obtained per sample.

General study points: Whereas clonality rose at ibrutinib response, it declined toward baseline at progression. Public clonotypes were rare and shrank or held steady on treatment.

The clonotype originates from a human donor with chronic lymphocytic leukemia. Here the sequenced sample was PBMCs, taken after 24 months of ibrutinib treatment. The chain couples TRBV18 to TRBJ1-5; D is perhaps TRBD1 (5 bases). The CDR3 nucleotides read TGTGCCAGCTCACCTTTACAGGCGAGCAATCAGCCCCAGCATTTT. This codes for CASSPLQASNQPQHF. Variable domain in full (rest from reference TRBV18 and TRBJ1-5): NAGVMQNPRHLVRRRGQEARLRCSPMKGHSHVYWYRQLPEEGLKFMVYLQKENIIDESGMPKERFSAEFPKEGPSILRIQQVVRGDSAAYFCASSPLQASNQPQHFGDGTRLSIL.